Listed here is a single TCR beta chain. The data were produced by immunoSEQ multiplex PCR, yet TCRdb's version contains in-frame clones alone and is incomplete. Here the sample spans 110,000 or so clones, approximately 89% being singletons. Regarding time point: cycle 4 day 1 (C4D1), after six to seven weeks of nivolumab. Every one of the patients relapsed after autologous stem cell transplantation (brentuximab vedotin exposure was variable). When best responses were assessed, they were complete response, partial response or progressive disease. The record originates from a study of PD-1 blockade in classical Hodgkin lymphoma. Trimming at V came to 0 bases and at J to 9 bases, leaving 4 bases not matched to a gene. The CDR3 length is 14 residues. From germline, CDR1 is SGHRS and CDR2 YFSETQ.

The sequencing here drew on peripheral blood mononuclear cells (PBMCs), taken before the fourth cycle of nivolumab. This rearrangement joins TRBV5-1 to TRBJ2-1; 9 nucleotides line up with TRBD2. The source is a human donor with classical Hodgkin lymphoma. The CDR3 nucleotides are TGCGCCAGCAGCTTGGTTAGCGGGAGAGTTGAGCAGTTCTTC. As protein: CASSLVSGRVEQFF.